The source of this TCR beta chain is a study of blood T cell repertoires in COVID-19. Whole-study context: From the United States, Italy and Spain came samples of acute and convalescent COVID-19. Nucleic acid was either cDNA or gDNA, and it came from T cells, B-cell-depleted T cells, or PBMCs.

How the authors handled the data: Amplification of reference gene primers provided the estimated nucleated cell counts. Only in-frame clones appear in the TCRdb table, and some are missing; sequencing was by immunoSEQ multiplex PCR. V, J and clone size derive from that table, while D and trimming were established from the DNA sequence. The data contain 65,000 to 85,000 clones, about nine tenths of them singletons. In germline, CDR1 is LNHDA, CDR2 SQIVND (reference sequence). CDR3 length: 14 amino acids. In the case of this clone: The junction departs from the called germline gene at one end, perhaps through a read error.

The receptor was isolated from a woman aged 18-29 years with acute or convalescent COVID-19. The sample taken for sequencing was peripheral blood. This rearrangement joins TRBV19 to TRBJ1-4, with 9 bases matching TRBD1. DNA of the CDR3: TGTGCCAGTGCACCGGGACAGGGCTTGAAAAAATTGTTTTTT. Translating gives CASAPGQGLKKLFF. Full variable domain (rest looked up from reference TRBV19 and TRBJ1-4): DGGITQSPKYLFRKEGQNVTLSCEQNLNHDAMYWYRQDPGQGLRLIYYSQIVNDFQKGDIAEGYSVSREKKESFPLTVTSAQKNPTAFYLCASAPGQGLKKLFFGSGTQLSVL.